These 32 T cell receptor beta chains were all obtained from the same sample, sequenced in a study of T cells in localized non-small cell lung cancer. Method: immunoSEQ multiplex PCR; TCRdb's copy keeps in-frame clones and lacks some. The data contain around 25,000 clones, 80% to 90% of them seen just once; the ten biggest clones take up about 1%. This sample comprised peripheral blood, obtained before any cancer treatment. These TCRs come from a woman aged 35-75 years with stage I lung adenocarcinoma.

This chain joins TRBV4-3 and TRBJ2-1; D remains ambiguous. The germline V gene encodes CDR1 LGHNA and CDR2 YSLEER. V lost 0 bases to trimming and J lost 0 bases, with 15 bases between them. The CDR3 covers 18 residues. The CDR3 here is CASSQEGVGVTSYNEQFF. The CDR3 DNA reads as TGCGCCAGCAGCCAAGAAGGAGTGGGCGTCACCTCCTACAATGAGCAGTTCTTC.

The rearrangement links TRBV28 to TRBJ1-4, with no clear D. The ends were cut back, 2 bases at V and 5 bases at J, with 12 bases in the middle. Germline V gene data show CDR1 as MDHEN and CDR2 as SYDVKM. This CDR3 contains 15 residues. This CDR3 reads CASSLVDYKNEKLFF. The CDR3 DNA reads as TGTGCCAGCAGTTTAGTGGACTACAAGAATGAAAAACTGTTTTTT.

This chain joins TRBV4-1 and TRBJ2-4; perhaps TRBD1 as D (5 bases). The V and J ends lost 3 bases and 7 bases respectively, with 10 bases between them. This CDR3 region has 13 residues. Germline-derived CDR1 and CDR2 are MGHRA and YSYEKL. CDR3 nucleotides: TGCGCCAGCAGCCAGGAAACAGGTAACATTCAGTACTTC. Translated: CASSQETGNIQYF.

The chain combines TRBV4-1 with TRBJ2-2; D perhaps matches TRBD2 (5 bases). Germline V gives CDR1 MGHRA, CDR2 YSYEKL. Trimming left V 0 bases short and J 4 bases short, with 9 bases between. The CDR3 spans 15 residues. For the CDR3, the DNA is TGCGCCAGCAGCCAAGATTCTAGCCCCACCGGGGAGCTGTTTTTT. Protein product: CASSQDSSPTGELFF.

CDR3 sequence reads: CASSLSPSWNTEAFF. The DNA for the CDR3 is TGTGCCAGCAGCTTAAGTCCTAGCTGGAACACTGAAGCTTTCTTT. V usage is TRBV7-2 and J usage is TRBJ1-1; no reliable D call. CDR1 is SGHTA and CDR2 is FQGNSA in the germline V gene. The V gene lost 2 bases and the J gene lost 1 base, with 11 bases spanning the gap. CDR3 length equals 15 residues.

This clone appeared a single time. This rearrangement joins TRBV7-2 to TRBJ1-1; 7 bases map to TRBD1. CDR3 length equals 14 residues. V shed 8 bases and J 4 bases; nucleotides not matched to a gene: 10. Germline lookup yields CDR1 SGHTA and CDR2 FQGNSA. CDR3 sequence reads: CASCRQGRATEAFF. As DNA, the CDR3 is TGTGCCAGCTGCAGACAGGGTAGAGCCACTGAAGCTTTCTTT.

Turning to this clone: A much larger clone differs by one base, so this may be a read error. Other DNA sequences in the same sample also yield this CDR3. This chain links TRBV19 with TRBJ2-1, with TRBD1 matching over 7 bases. CDR3 length equals 16 residues. Germline V gene lookup returns CDR1 LNHDA and CDR2 SQIVND (reference sequence). The CDR3: CASSIDLQGAYNEQFF. The CDR3 DNA sequence: TGTGCTAGTAGTATAGATCTGCAGGGGGCCTACAATGAGCAGTTCTTC.

Concerning this clone: At one end, the junction sequence differs from germline, possibly due to a read error. For the CDR3, the DNA is TGTGCCAGCAGCCTAACCGTGGGGGGGGGCACAGATACGCAGTATTTT. Translating gives CASSLTVGGGTDTQYF. The V gene is TRBV7-3, the J gene TRBJ2-3, with 7 bases lining up with TRBD2. Germline V CDR1 and CDR2: SGHTA, FQGTGA. This CDR3 is 16 amino acids long.

The V call is TRBV5-1, the J call TRBJ1-1; TRBD1 is a possible D gene (5 bases). The CDR3 is 16 residues long. Germline assignment: CDR1 SGHRS and CDR2 YFSETQ. V was cut by 7 bases and J by 3 bases, with 22 bases left in between. The CDR3 nucleotides are TGCGCCAGCGACCTCGGGACTCGGACACCTTACACTGAAGCTTTCTTT. The encoded protein is CASDLGTRTPYTEAFF.

This clone was observed a few times. The chain employs TRBV10-3 and TRBJ1-3; D gene uncertain. This CDR3 is built from 13 residues. Germline CDR1 is ENHRY and CDR2 is SYGVKD. The V gene lost 7 bases and the J gene lost 4 bases, with 11 bases spanning the gap. CDR3 in amino acids: CAINEGSGNTIYF. The CDR3 bases are TGTGCCATCAACGAGGGTTCAGGAAACACCATATATTTT.

The chain joins TRBV11-3 to TRBJ1-3, with a possible D match to TRBD1 (5 bases). V was shortened by 7 bases and J by 2 bases, with 15 bases between the two germline ends. The CDR3 is 15 amino acids. Looked up from germline, CDR1 is SGHNT and CDR2 is YENEEA. The CDR3 DNA follows: TGTGCCAGCACAGATCCGGGGGTCCCTGGAAACACCATATATTTT. Translating it yields CASTDPGVPGNTIYF.

This clone was counted between two and nine times. The rearrangement joins TRBV28 to TRBJ1-1, with D tentatively TRBD1 (6 bases). The CDR3 is 12 amino acids. Trimming cost V 8 bases and J 5 bases, with 12 bases left between them. Germline values: CDR1 MDHEN, CDR2 SYDVKM. In DNA, the CDR3 is TGTGCCAGCGTACCGAGGGGGACTGAAGCTTTCTTT. Residues: CASVPRGTEAFF.

The chain links TRBV7-2 to TRBJ1-5; 10 bases agree with TRBD1. V dropped 5 bases and J dropped 3; count of bases not matched to a gene: 4. This CDR3 is built from 15 residues. Germline lookup yields CDR1 SGHTA and CDR2 FQGNSA. The CDR3 nucleotides are TGTGCCAGCAGCACAAGACAGGGGGCCAATCAGCCCCAGCATTTT. It specifies CASSTRQGANQPQHF.

The V call is TRBV6-1, the J call TRBJ1-1, with D tentatively TRBD1 (5 bases). Germline CDR1 MNHNS, CDR2 SASEGT. The CDR3 has 15 amino acids. Trimming took off 0 bases at V and 1 base at J, with 9 bases between the two ends. CDR3 in amino acids: CASSEALGTNTEAFF. CDR3 nucleotides: TGTGCCAGCAGTGAAGCGCTCGGGACGAACACTGAAGCTTTCTTT.

The genes are TRBV2 and TRBJ1-4; 7 nucleotides line up with TRBD1. The CDR3 is 12 residues long. Losses at the gene ends were 6 bases for V and 7 bases for J; bases not matched to a gene: 2. Germline CDR1 reads SNHLY; CDR2 reads FYNNEI. The CDR3 loop reads CASRRQGEKLFF. In DNA, the CDR3 is TGTGCCAGCAGGCGACAGGGTGAAAAACTGTTTTTT. The whole variable domain, remainder taken from reference TRBV2 and TRBJ1-4, is EPEVTQTPSHQVTQMGQEVILRCVPISNHLYFYWYRQILGQKVEFLVSFYNNEISEKSEIFDDQFSVERPDGSNFTLKIRSTKLEDSAMYFCASRRQGEKLFFGSGTQLSVL.

The chain employs TRBV11-3 and TRBJ1-6, with unresolved D. Germline-derived CDR1 and CDR2 are SGHNT and YENEEA. The CDR3 sequence is 14 residues long. Trimming took off 3 bases at V and 8 bases at J, with 11 bases between the two ends. The CDR3 bases are TGTGCCAGCAGCTTTGGACGGTTAGATTCACCCCTCCACTTT. This translates into CASSFGRLDSPLHF.

The chain recombines TRBV5-1 with TRBJ2-1; D tentatively reads TRBD1 or TRBD2 (5 bases each). Germline V gene lookup returns CDR1 SGHRS and CDR2 YFSETQ. This CDR3 region has 16 residues. V was trimmed by 4 bases and J by 0 bases, leaving 14 bases between them. CDR3 coding DNA: TGCGCCAGCAGCCGGGACCCTACGAGCTCCTACAATGAGCAGTTCTTC. Translated: CASSRDPTSSYNEQFF.

The chain has TRBV10-3 and TRBJ1-5, with unresolved D. V was trimmed by 0 bases and J by 6 bases, leaving 9 bases between them. Looked up from germline, CDR1 is ENHRY and CDR2 is SYGVKD. The CDR3 is 14 amino acids. This CDR3 reads CAISESHSSQPQHF. The CDR3 DNA sequence: TGTGCCATCAGTGAGTCTCATTCTAGTCAGCCCCAGCATTTT.

This chain connects TRBV28 to TRBJ1-4; TRBD1 matches 10 bases. The germline CDR1 and CDR2 sequences are MDHEN and SYDVKM. V trimming: 3 bases; J trimming: 11 bases; junction bases outside the gene matches: 3. The CDR3 consists of 13 residues. This CDR3 is CASSLMGQGKLFF. CDR3 coding DNA: TGTGCCAGCAGTTTGATGGGACAGGGGAAACTGTTTTTT.

The chain carries TRBV2 and TRBJ1-5; D unresolved. The CDR3 has 15 amino acids. Trimming took off 6 bases at V and 9 bases at J, with 21 bases between the two ends. CDR1 and CDR2 (germline): SNHLY, FYNNEI. The CDR3 loop is CASRMDPLAIRPQHF. The CDR3 nucleotides are TGTGCCAGCAGGATGGACCCCCTGGCGATCAGGCCCCAGCATTTT.

The chain recombines TRBV18 with TRBJ1-4; D might be TRBD1 (6 bases). This CDR3 is 18 amino acids long. Looked up from germline, CDR1 is KGHSH and CDR2 is LQKENI. The ends were cut back, 0 bases at V and 0 bases at J, with 14 bases in the middle. The CDR3 is CASSPPGQYIATNEKLFF. The CDR3 region has the DNA TGTGCCAGCTCACCACCAGGACAGTATATCGCAACTAATGAAAAACTGTTTTTT.

The V gene is TRBV16, the J gene TRBJ1-2; D not resolved. CDR1 KGHSY and CDR2 FQNENV come from the germline V gene. Trimming took 0 bases from V and 4 from J, leaving 18 bases between them. The CDR3 contains 17 residues. The CDR3 DNA follows: TGTGCCAGCAGCCAATCCTATTTTGAGGGCGAGGTCTATGGCTACACCTTC. It yields the protein CASSQSYFEGEVYGYTF.

This rearrangement joins TRBV27 to TRBJ2-5, with 14 bases matching TRBD2. Germline V gives CDR1 MNHEY, CDR2 SMNVEV (reference sequence). The V segment lost 3 bases and the J segment 4 bases; nucleotides outside the gene matches: 4. The CDR3 is made up of 16 amino acids. The DNA for the CDR3 is TGTGCCAGCAGTTTGGGACTAGCGGGGGTTAGAGAGACCCAGTACTTC. Its translation: CASSLGLAGVRETQYF.

This chain links TRBV6-1 with TRBJ1-1; D is unclear. This CDR3 contains 14 residues. CDR1 is MNHNS, CDR2 SASEGT, per germline. V lost 5 bases and J 4 bases, leaving 14 bases between the germline ends. DNA for the CDR3: TGTGCCAGCAGTAGGAAGGGAGGCGGCACTGAAGCTTTCTTT. It is translated as CASSRKGGGTEAFF.

The V gene is TRBV4-3, the J gene TRBJ1-6, with a weak D call TRBD1 (6 bases). This CDR3 has 17 amino acids. Germline assignment: CDR1 LGHNA and CDR2 YSLEER. Trimming removed 1 base from V and 5 bases from J, with 15 bases in between. In DNA, the CDR3 is TGCGCCAGCAGCCAAGTGGCCCGAGGGGGGAATAATTCACCCCTCCACTTT. Residues: CASSQVARGGNNSPLHF.

This clone turned up a few times. V is TRBV11-2 and J is TRBJ1-6; D is undetermined. This CDR3 region has 12 residues. From germline, CDR1 is SGHAT and CDR2 FQNNGV. The V end was cut by 2 bases, the J end by 6 bases, with 2 bases between. CDR3 in amino acids: CASSLSNSPLHF. The DNA of the CDR3 is TGTGCCAGCAGCTTATCTAATTCACCCCTCCACTTT.

This clone was counted a single time. The V call is TRBV21-1, the J call TRBJ2-7; the D segment call TRBD2 is taken from the table without a DNA check. TRBV21-1 is flagged as a pseudogene. The CDR3 contains 13 residues. In DNA, the CDR3 is TGTGCCAGCAGCAAAAGAGAAAACTACGAGCAGTACTTC. It codes for CASSKRENYEQYF.

V gene TRBV4-3 combines with J gene TRBJ2-1; 9 bases align to TRBD1. Trimming cost V 0 bases and J 3 bases; bases outside gene matches: 9. CDR3 length: 18 amino acids. CDR1 and CDR2 from the germline V gene are LGHNA and YSLEER. The CDR3, as DNA: TGCGCCAGCAGCCAAGAAGCCGACAGGGGGGTTCACTACAATGAGCAGTTCTTC. It is translated as CASSQEADRGVHYNEQFF.

V and J are TRBV19 and TRBJ1-1, with D tentatively TRBD1 (6 bases). V was clipped by 6 bases and J by 0 bases, with 8 bases between them. Germline V CDR1 and CDR2: LNHDA, SQIVND (reference sequence). The CDR3 is 13 residues long. The CDR3 nucleotides are TGTGCCAGTAGGGACAGCTTGAACACTGAAGCTTTCTTT. Encoded protein: CASRDSLNTEAFF.

J is TRBJ1-4 and V is TRBV5-4; D is ambiguous. Germline V lookup: CDR1 SGHNT, CDR2 YYREEE (reference sequence). This CDR3 has 15 residues. V lost 3 bases and J lost 3, with 12 bases in between. The CDR3 nucleotides are TGTGCCAGCAGCTCCGGACCGGAGGCTAATGAAAAACTGTTTTTT. Protein sequence: CASSSGPEANEKLFF.

This clone was seen just once. The chain couples TRBV11-2 to TRBJ2-4; D call uncertain. Germline V gene lookup returns CDR1 SGHAT and CDR2 FQNNGV. The CDR3 is made up of 13 amino acids. V gave up 0 bases and J gave up 7 bases, with 7 bases separating them. CDR3 bases: TGTGCCAGCAGCTTAGATCTCGTCAACATTCAGTACTTC. Translated, it gives CASSLDLVNIQYF.

The chain links TRBV10-1 to TRBJ2-3; 7 bases line up with TRBD1. The CDR3 runs to 14 residues. V was clipped by 6 bases and J by 3 bases; unmatched bases: 6. CDR1 and CDR2 (germline): WNHNN, SYGVQD (reference sequence). For the CDR3, the DNA is TGCGCCAGCAGAGGACAGGAAGAAACAGATACGCAGTATTTT. This gives the protein CASRGQEETDTQYF.